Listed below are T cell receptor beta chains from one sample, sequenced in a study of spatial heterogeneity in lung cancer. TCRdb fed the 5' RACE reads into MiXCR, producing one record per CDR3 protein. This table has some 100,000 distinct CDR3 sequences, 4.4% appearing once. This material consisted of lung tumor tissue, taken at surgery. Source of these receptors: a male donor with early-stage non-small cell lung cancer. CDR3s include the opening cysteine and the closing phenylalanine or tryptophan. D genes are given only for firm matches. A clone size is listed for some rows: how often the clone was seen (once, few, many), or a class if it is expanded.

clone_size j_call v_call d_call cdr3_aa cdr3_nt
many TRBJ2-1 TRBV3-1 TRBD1 CASSQLPAGQGSYNEQFF TGTGCCAGCAGCCAACTTCCCGCCGGACAGGGGTCCTACAATGAGCAGTTCTTC
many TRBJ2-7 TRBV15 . CATSPEGPFSYEQYF TGTGCCACCAGCCCTGAGGGACCTTTCTCCTACGAGCAGTACTTC
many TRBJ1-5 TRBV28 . CASSYLSGHGDLSNQPQHF TGTGCCAGCAGTTATTTATCGGGACATGGAGATCTTAGCAATCAGCCCCAGCATTTT
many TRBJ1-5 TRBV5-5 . CASSLYNQPQHF TGTGCCAGCAGCTTGTACAATCAGCCCCAGCATTTT
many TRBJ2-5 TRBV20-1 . CSASGPGTQETQYF TGCAGTGCTAGTGGACCCGGGACCCAAGAGACCCAGTACTTC
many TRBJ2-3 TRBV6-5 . CASGPMAGFVSDTQYF TGTGCCAGCGGACCGATGGCAGGGTTCGTGTCAGATACGCAGTATTTT
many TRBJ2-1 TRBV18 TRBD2 CASSPGLAEINEQFF TGTGCCAGCTCACCGGGACTAGCGGAAATTAATGAGCAGTTCTTC
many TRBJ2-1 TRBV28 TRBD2 CASSPWTSGQNEQFF TGTGCCAGCAGTCCCTGGACTAGCGGGCAAAATGAGCAGTTCTTC
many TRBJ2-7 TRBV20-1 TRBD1 CSAQRQGRVYEQYF TGCAGTGCTCAACGACAGGGGCGGGTATACGAGCAGTACTTC
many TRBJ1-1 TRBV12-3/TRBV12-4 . CASSLAGVAEAAFF TGTGCCAGCAGTTTGGCGGGGGTGGCAGAGGCTGCTTTCTTT
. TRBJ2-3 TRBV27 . CASSPDAEDTQYF TGTGCCAGCAGTCCTGACGCCGAGGATACGCAGTATTTT
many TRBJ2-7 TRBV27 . CASSLSTGSSYEQYF TGTGCCAGCAGTTTATCTACAGGGAGCTCCTACGAGCAGTACTTC
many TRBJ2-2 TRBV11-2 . CASSQAKTSAGELFF TGTGCCAGCAGCCAAGCAAAAACTAGTGCCGGGGAGCTGTTTTTT
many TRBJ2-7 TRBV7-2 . CASSLAGPDEQYF TGTGCCAGCAGCTTAGCGGGCCCTGACGAGCAGTACTTC
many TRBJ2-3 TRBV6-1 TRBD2 CASSEGTSGIDTQYF TGTGCCAGCAGCGAAGGGACTAGCGGGATAGATACGCAGTATTTT
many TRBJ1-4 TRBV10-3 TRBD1 CAISEWDRGEKLFF TGTGCCATCAGTGAGTGGGACAGGGGCGAAAAACTGTTTTTT
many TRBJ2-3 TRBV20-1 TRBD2 CSARGLIAGSTDTQYF TGCAGTGCCAGAGGGTTGATAGCGGGAAGCACAGATACGCAGTATTTT
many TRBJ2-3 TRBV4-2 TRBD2 CASSQETSGSTDTQYF TGTGCCAGCAGCCAGGAAACTAGCGGGAGCACAGATACGCAGTATTTT
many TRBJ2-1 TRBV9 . CASSVAPGDSYNEQFF TGTGCCAGCAGCGTAGCCCCAGGCGACTCCTACAATGAGCAGTTCTTC
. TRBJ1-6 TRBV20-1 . CSASPGLLSSYNSPLHF TGCAGTGCTAGTCCCGGACTCCTTAGCTCCTATAATTCACCCCTCCACTTT
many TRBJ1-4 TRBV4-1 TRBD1 CASSLFASGQGILGEKLFF TGCGCCAGCAGCCTGTTTGCATCGGGACAGGGGATCTTAGGTGAAAAACTGTTTTTT
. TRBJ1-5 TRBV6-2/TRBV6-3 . CASSYTPQGFYSNQPQHF TGTGCCAGCAGTTACACACCTCAGGGCTTCTATAGCAATCAGCCCCAGCATTTT
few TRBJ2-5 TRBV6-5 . CASSTGPLQETQYF TGTGCCAGCAGCACTGGACCCCTCCAAGAGACCCAGTACTTC
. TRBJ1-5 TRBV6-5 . CASSYSEGQPFNQPQHF TGTGCCAGCAGTTACTCTGAAGGACAGCCTTTCAATCAGCCCCAGCATTTT
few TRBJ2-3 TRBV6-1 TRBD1 CASKTGALTDTQYF TGTGCCAGCAAGACAGGGGCACTCACAGATACGCAGTATTTT
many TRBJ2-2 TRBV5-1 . CASSLEQNTGELFF TGCGCCAGCAGCTTGGAGCAGAACACCGGGGAGCTGTTTTTT
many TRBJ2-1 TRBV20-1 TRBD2 CSAGRTSRDEQFF TGCAGTGCTGGCCGGACTAGCCGCGATGAGCAGTTCTTC
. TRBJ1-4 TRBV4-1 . CASSHSGLELFF TGCGCCAGCAGCCATTCAGGCTTGGAACTGTTTTTT
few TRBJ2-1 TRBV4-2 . CASSQSSRGSYNEQFF TGTGCCAGCAGCCAATCCTCCCGGGGGAGCTACAATGAGCAGTTCTTC
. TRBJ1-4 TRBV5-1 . CASSLPGEGEKLFF TGCGCCAGCAGCTTGCCGGGGGAAGGCGAAAAACTGTTTTTT
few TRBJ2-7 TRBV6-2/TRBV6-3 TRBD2 CASSSRTSGRWSYEQYF TGTGCCAGCAGTTCCCGGACTAGCGGGAGATGGTCCTACGAGCAGTACTTC
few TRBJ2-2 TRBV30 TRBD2 CVWKTSGRARELFF TGTGTCTGGAAGACTAGCGGGAGGGCCAGGGAGCTGTTTTTT
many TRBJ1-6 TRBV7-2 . CASSRDGYNSPLHF TGTGCCAGCAGCAGGGACGGTTATAATTCACCCCTCCACTTT
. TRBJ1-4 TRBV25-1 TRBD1 CASSYWDSREKLFF TGTGCCAGCAGTTACTGGGACAGTCGTGAAAAACTGTTTTTT
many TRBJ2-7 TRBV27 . CASTVTGGMGNEQYF TGTGCCAGCACCGTTACCGGGGGAATGGGTAACGAGCAGTACTTC
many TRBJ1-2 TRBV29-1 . CSVVSSRRDGYTF TGCAGCGTTGTTTCTTCCCGGAGGGATGGCTACACCTTC
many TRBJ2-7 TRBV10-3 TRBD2 CAISEYPSGSSLGEQYF TGTGCCATCAGTGAGTATCCTAGCGGGAGTAGCCTAGGCGAGCAGTACTTC
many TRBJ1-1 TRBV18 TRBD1 CASSPQGARGNTEAFF TGTGCCAGCTCACCGCAGGGGGCTAGGGGGAACACTGAAGCTTTCTTT
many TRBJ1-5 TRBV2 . CASNERAPINQPQHF TGTGCCAGCAACGAGAGGGCGCCCATCAATCAGCCCCAGCATTTT
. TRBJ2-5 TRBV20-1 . CSATPGPGMETQYF TGCAGTGCAACACCGGGACCGGGGATGGAGACCCAGTACTTC
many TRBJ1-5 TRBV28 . CASSSVGGSAQPQHF TGTGCCAGCAGCTCTGTGGGGGGATCAGCTCAGCCCCAGCATTTT
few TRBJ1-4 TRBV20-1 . CSAGEGNEKLFF TGCAGTGCGGGGGAGGGTAATGAAAAACTGTTTTTT
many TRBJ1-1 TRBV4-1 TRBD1 CASSQLSQGPNTEAFF TGCGCCAGCAGCCAACTATCACAGGGGCCGAACACTGAAGCTTTCTTT
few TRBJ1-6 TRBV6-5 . CASRQGVGPLHF TGTGCCAGCAGACAGGGTGTAGGACCCCTCCACTTT
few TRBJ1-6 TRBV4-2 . CASSQDPGISPLHF TGTGCCAGCAGCCAAGATCCGGGGATTTCACCCCTCCACTTT
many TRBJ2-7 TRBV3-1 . CASSQMESYEQYF TGTGCCAGCAGCCAAATGGAATCCTACGAGCAGTACTTC
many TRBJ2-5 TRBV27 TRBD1 CASSAYRGEETQYF TGTGCCAGCAGTGCATACAGGGGAGAGGAGACCCAGTACTTC
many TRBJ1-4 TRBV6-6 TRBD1 CASSSGTGLNEKLFF TGTGCCAGCAGTTCCGGGACAGGCCTTAATGAAAAACTGTTTTTT
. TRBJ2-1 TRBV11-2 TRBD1 CASSQNRDRGGNEQFF TGTGCCAGCAGCCAAAACCGGGACAGGGGAGGGAATGAGCAGTTCTTC
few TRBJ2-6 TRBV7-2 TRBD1 CASTFRGAGGASGANVLTF TGTGCCAGCACCTTTAGGGGGGCAGGGGGCGCTTCTGGGGCCAACGTCCTGACTTTC
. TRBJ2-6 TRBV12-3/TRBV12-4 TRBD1 CASSDRDSGANVLTF TGTGCCAGCAGTGACAGGGATTCTGGGGCCAACGTCCTGACTTTC
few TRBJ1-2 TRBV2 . CASSDWGGGYTF TGTGCCAGCAGTGATTGGGGAGGAGGCTACACCTTC
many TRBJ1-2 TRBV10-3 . CATRAAYGYTF TGTGCCACCAGGGCGGCTTATGGCTACACCTTC
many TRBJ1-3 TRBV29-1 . CSVEGPEGNTIYF TGCAGCGTTGAAGGGCCAGAAGGAAACACCATATATTTT
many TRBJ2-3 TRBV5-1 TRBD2 CASSDLLADTQYF TGCGCCAGCAGCGACCTACTAGCGGATACGCAGTATTTT